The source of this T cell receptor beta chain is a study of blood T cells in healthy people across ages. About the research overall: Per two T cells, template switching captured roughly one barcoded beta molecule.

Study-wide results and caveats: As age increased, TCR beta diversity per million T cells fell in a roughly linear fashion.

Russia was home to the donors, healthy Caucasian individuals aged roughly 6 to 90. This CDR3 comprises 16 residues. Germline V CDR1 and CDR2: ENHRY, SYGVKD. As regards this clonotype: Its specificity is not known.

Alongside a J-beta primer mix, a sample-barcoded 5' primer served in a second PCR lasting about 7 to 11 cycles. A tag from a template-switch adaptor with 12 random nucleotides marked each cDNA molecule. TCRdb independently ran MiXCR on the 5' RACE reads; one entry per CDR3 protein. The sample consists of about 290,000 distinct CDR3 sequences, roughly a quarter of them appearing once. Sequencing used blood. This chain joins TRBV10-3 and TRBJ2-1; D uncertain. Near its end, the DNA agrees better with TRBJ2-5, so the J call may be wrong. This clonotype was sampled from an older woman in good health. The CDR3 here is CAISEPLTDATETQYF. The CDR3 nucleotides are TGTGCCATCAGTGAGCCACTGACCGACGCCACGGAGACCCAGTACTTC.